These 21 T cell receptor beta chains share one sample of origin, sequenced in a study of metastatic and nonmetastatic thyroid tumors. TCRdb reanalyzed the PCR reads with MiXCR. Found here are about 5,800 clones, 15% to 20% of them singletons; the top ten hold less than 8%. Among the patients, none had received any treatment before thyroid surgery. The sample was adjacent normal tissue. These receptors originate from a female donor with papillary thyroid cancer or a benign thyroid nodule (not recorded which). Some clones in this sample may be carry-over from other donors' samples.

Within the sample, this clone is medium-sized. The chain has TRBV19 and TRBJ2-3; D may be TRBD2 (5 bases). CDR1 is LNHDA and CDR2 is SQIVND in the germline V gene (reference sequence). The CDR3 is 18 residues long. Trimming stripped 5 bases from V and 4 bases from J, with 25 bases between. CDR3 bases: TGTGCCAGTAGTCCTCACCCGGGGAAGAACCCGATAGCAGATACGCAGTATTTT. Protein sequence: CASSPHPGKNPIADTQYF.

Only a few counts were recorded for this clone. The genes are TRBV27 and TRBJ2-1; a weak D match, TRBD1 (6 bases). The CDR3 has 15 residues. Looked up from germline, CDR1 is MNHEY and CDR2 is SMNVEV (reference sequence). Trimming removed 2 bases at V and 9 bases at J, with 17 bases between. Written as DNA, the CDR3 is TGTGCCAGCAGTTTACAGGGGCCTGGGTTGGCTGAGCAGTTCTTC. Translated: CASSLQGPGLAEQFF.

This clone was counted only a few times. This may be a read error: a much more frequent sequence differs by one nucleotide. This rearrangement joins TRBV3-1 to TRBJ2-5; possible D gene TRBD2, 5 bases. Germline CDR1 is LGHDT and CDR2 is YNNKEL (reference sequence). V lost 2 bases, J lost 1 base, and 17 bases lay in between. The CDR3 loop spans 17 amino acids. Written as DNA, the CDR3 is TGTGCCAGCAGCCAAAAGATCACCTACGGGGTCCAAGAGACCCAGTACTTC. This sequence encodes CASSQKITYGVQETQYF.

This clone was observed many times. This chain connects TRBV15 to TRBJ1-1; weak D call: TRBD1 (5 bases). Deletions cut 0 bases from V and 6 bases from J, with 14 bases between. Germline CDR1 is LNHNV and CDR2 is YYDKDF (reference sequence). The CDR3 length is 15 residues. The CDR3 loop reads CATSRDFAGLAEAFF. CDR3 bases: TGTGCCACCAGCAGAGACTTCGCAGGGCTGGCTGAAGCTTTCTTT.

Comment on this clone: An end of the junction differs from the germline gene, which may be a read error. V usage is TRBV19 and J usage is TRBJ2-2; a possible D gene is TRBD1 (6 bases). The CDR3 has 15 residues. Germline CDR1 LNHDA, CDR2 SQIVND (reference sequence). CDR3 sequence (DNA): TGTGCCAGTAATCTTGGACAGTCGAACACCGTGGAGCCGTTTTTT. Its protein product is CASNLGQSNTVEPFF.

CDR3 DNA: TGTGCCAGCAGCTTATATTCAGGATCCCTTTGGTGCTACACCTTC. Protein sequence: CASSLYSGSLWCYTF. This chain joins TRBV7-3 and TRBJ1-2, with no clear D. Per the germline V gene, CDR1 is SGHTA and CDR2 is FQGTGA. Trimming shortened V by 2 bases and J by 9 bases, and 19 bases separated the two germline ends. This CDR3 has 15 amino acids.

The sample holds many counts of this clone. The V call is TRBV5-6, the J call TRBJ1-3; D gene ambiguous. There are 14 residues in the CDR3. Germline CDR1 is SGHDT and CDR2 is YYEEEE. V gave up 0 bases and J gave up 4 bases, with 8 bases separating them. The CDR3 loop is CASSLAARGNTIYF. In nucleotides, the CDR3 is TGTGCCAGCAGCTTGGCCGCAAGAGGAAACACCATATATTTT.

The sample holds a few counts of this clone. Germline and junction disagree at one end, which may indicate a read error. This sample also contains other DNA sequences that code for the same CDR3. The chain couples TRBV6-1 to TRBJ1-6; a weak D match, TRBD1 (5 bases). Germline-derived CDR1 and CDR2 are MNHNS and SASEGT. This CDR3 has 12 residues. CDR3 sequence reads: CASSRVDSPLHF. CDR3 DNA: TGTGCCAGTAGCAGGGTCGACTCACCCCTACACTTT.

By sample share, this clone is medium-sized. The J gene is TRBJ1-2, the V gene TRBV15, with 7 bases that match TRBD1. J was trimmed by 1 base and V by 3 bases; bases with no gene match: 5. The CDR3 is 15 amino acids. Germline V gene data show CDR1 as LNHNV and CDR2 as YYDKDF (reference sequence). The CDR3 sequence: CATSRGGGVNYGYTF. DNA for the CDR3: TGTGCCACCAGCAGGGGAGGGGGCGTTAACTATGGCTACACCTTC.

This clone rates as medium-sized. The gene calls are TRBV19 and TRBJ2-3, with 8 bases that match TRBD2. The V gene's germline CDR1 is LNHDA and CDR2 SQIVND (reference sequence). There are 15 residues in the CDR3. Trimming at V came to 5 bases and at J to 4 bases, leaving 8 bases not matched to a gene. The CDR3 reads CASSDLAGTADTQYF. In nucleotides, the CDR3 is TGTGCCAGTAGTGACCTAGCGGGTACAGCAGATACGCAGTATTTT. The whole variable domain, filled in from reference TRBV19 and TRBJ2-3, reads DGGITQSPKYLFRKEGQNVTLSCEQNLNHDAMYWYRQDPGQGLRLIYYSQIVNDFQKGDIAEGYSVSREKKESFPLTVTSAQKNPTAFYLCASSDLAGTADTQYFGPGTRLTVL.

This clone has more than one count but fewer than ten. The CDR3 DNA follows: TGTGCCAGCAGTTCCTTGGGGACAGGGGGTAACGGGGAGCTGTTTTTT. It encodes CASSSLGTGGNGELFF. The chain is built from TRBV27 and TRBJ2-2; 11 nucleotides align to TRBD1. The CDR3 has 16 amino acids. J gave up 7 bases and V 4 bases, and 8 bases lay outside the gene matches. From germline, CDR1 is MNHEY and CDR2 SMNVEV (reference sequence).

V and J are TRBV2 and TRBJ2-1, with 8 bases identical to TRBD2. This CDR3 spans 16 amino acids. J lost 2 bases, V lost 6 bases, and 9 bases had no gene match. The V gene's germline CDR1 is SNHLY and CDR2 FYNNEI. The CDR3 loop reads CASSVTGTRAYNEQFF. The CDR3 coding sequence is TGTGCCAGCAGCGTAACCGGGACTAGGGCCTACAATGAGCAGTTCTTC.

By share, this clone ranks as medium-sized. The chain recombines TRBV11-2 with TRBJ1-6, with 7 bases matching TRBD1. The germline V gene has CDR1 SGHAT and CDR2 FQNNGV. The CDR3 extends over 16 amino acids. The trim removed 5 bases at V and 9 bases at J, leaving 13 bases unmatched. Written as DNA, the CDR3 is TGTGCCAGCAGCGTTGGCTACAGGGGAGGTCGTTCACCCCTCCACTTT. Its translation: CASSVGYRGGRSPLHF.

The V gene is TRBV6-1, the J gene TRBJ1-1; TRBD1 agrees at 8 bases. The junction had 6 bases not matched to a gene; V was cut back by 3 bases and J by 0 bases. Germline CDR1 and CDR2: MNHNS and SASEGT. The CDR3 covers 16 residues. CDR3 amino acids: CASSDGTGLMNTEAFF. CDR3 sequence (DNA): TGTGCCAGCAGTGACGGGACAGGTCTCATGAACACTGAAGCTTTCTTT.

Sample share makes this clone medium-sized. The genes are TRBV4-1 and TRBJ1-3, with 7 bases that match TRBD1. CDR3 length: 15 amino acids. The V and J ends lost 4 bases and 2 bases, in that order; junction bases with no gene match: 5. In germline, CDR1 is MGHRA, CDR2 YSYEKL. CDR3 sequence: CASSLNDRAGNTIYF. The CDR3 coding sequence is TGCGCCAGCAGCCTAAACGACAGGGCTGGAAACACCATATATTTT.

A remark on this clone: With a much larger clone just one base away, this may be a read error. The genes are TRBV5-1 and TRBJ2-3, with 14 bases lining up with TRBD2. V shed 1 base, J shed 0 bases, and the junction held 13 bases outside the gene matches. The CDR3 has 21 residues. Germline values: CDR1 SGHRS, CDR2 YFSETQ. The CDR3 here is CASSLLRTSGGMRASTDTQYF. The CDR3 region has the DNA TGCGCCAGCAGCTTGCTACGGACTAGCGGGGGGATGCGCGCTAGCACAGATACGCAGTATTTT.

V gene TRBV6-2 or TRBV6-3 combines with J gene TRBJ2-1; D is possibly TRBD1 (5 bases). The length of the CDR3 is 13 residues. Germline V gives CDR1 MNHEY, CDR2 SVGEGT. CDR3 in DNA: TGTGACGGCAAGGGGCCCCTATACAATGAGCAGTTCTTC. This gives the protein CDGKGPLYNEQFF.

In its sample, this clone ranks as medium-sized. This rearrangement joins TRBV6-5 to TRBJ2-7; 11 bases agree with TRBD2. V shed 3 bases and J 1 base; nucleotides not matched to a gene: 5. This CDR3 has 16 residues. Germline V CDR1 and CDR2: MNHEY, SVGAGI. CDR3 amino acids: CASSYRLAGKSYEQYF. The CDR3 bases are TGTGCCAGCAGTTATCGACTAGCGGGGAAGTCCTACGAGCAGTACTTC.

This clone was recorded at least ten times. The V call is TRBV6-1, the J call TRBJ2-4; 7 bases fit TRBD2. Trimming at V came to 6 bases and at J to 3 bases, leaving 8 bases not matched to a gene. This CDR3 spans 15 amino acids. Per the germline V gene, CDR1 is MNHNS and CDR2 is SASEGT. In nucleotides, the CDR3 is TGTGCCAGCAGCCCTCAGGGAGGGGACAAAAACATTCAGTACTTC. This codes for CASSPQGGDKNIQYF.

The chain carries TRBV12-3 or TRBV12-4 and TRBJ1-2; no firm D call. CDR3 length: 14 residues. The V and J ends lost 3 bases and 5 bases respectively, with 13 bases between them. CDR3 amino acids: CASSFSTREYGYTF. CDR3 coding DNA: TGTGCCAGCAGTTTCTCTACACGGGAATATGGCTACACCTTC.

Relative to its sample, this clone is medium-sized (0.01 to 0.1%). The chain links TRBV27 to TRBJ2-7; 9 nucleotides agree with TRBD2. V shed 5 bases and J 1 base; nucleotides not matched to a gene: 3. Per germline, CDR1 MNHEY and CDR2 SMNVEV (reference sequence). The CDR3 runs to 14 residues. The CDR3 DNA reads TGTGCCAGCAGTCAGACTAGCGGTTCCTACGAGCAGTACTTC. It is translated as CASSQTSGSYEQYF.